Each of the 9 T cell receptor beta chains below was sequenced from the same sample in a study of CD8 T cells in Susac syndrome. RNA, at about 0.5 to 1 ug, was reverse transcribed with random hexamers. From the immunoSEQ multiplex PCR reads, TCRdb called clonotypes with MiXCR, one entry per CDR3 protein. The table has about 80,000 distinct CDR3 sequences, roughly 93% seen once. Material for sequencing was CD8+ T cells from PBMCs. Receptor source: a human donor in good health.

V is TRBV27 and J is TRBJ1-2, with D possibly being TRBD1 (5 bases). Deletions cut 3 bases from V and 3 bases from J, with 14 bases between. CDR3 length: 15 residues. Germline V gene sequence: CDR1 MNHEY, CDR2 SMNVEV (reference sequence). CDR3 sequence (DNA): TGTGCCAGCAGTTTCCGAGTCGGCAGGGACTATGGCTACACCTTC. It translates to CASSFRVGRDYGYTF.

This chain joins TRBV6-5 and TRBJ1-2; D gene unclear. The V gene's germline CDR1 is MNHEY and CDR2 SVGAGI. Trimming stripped 3 bases from V and 1 base from J, with 0 bases between. This CDR3 is built from 11 residues. The CDR3 nucleotides are TGTGCCAGCAGTTATAACTATGGCTACACCTTC. Translation: CASSYNYGYTF.

This chain joins TRBV9 and TRBJ2-2; D gene ambiguous. V was cut by 0 bases and J by 4 bases, with 7 bases left in between. CDR1 is SGDLS, CDR2 YYNGEE, per germline. CDR3 length: 14 residues. CDR3 in amino acids: CASSVGVATGELFF. CDR3 DNA sequence: TGTGCCAGCAGCGTAGGGGTGGCCACCGGGGAGCTGTTTTTT. The full variable domain, its missing parts supplied by reference TRBV9 and TRBJ2-2, is DSGVTQTPKHLITATGQRVTLRCSPRSGDLSVYWYQQSLDQGLQFLIQYYNGEERAKGNILERFSAQQFPDLHSELNLSSLELGDSALYFCASSVGVATGELFFGEGSRLTVL.

This clonotype occurred once. J is TRBJ2-5 and V is TRBV9, with no clear D. This CDR3 has 14 amino acids. The ends were cut back, 1 base at V and 2 bases at J, with 9 bases in the middle. CDR1 SGDLS and CDR2 YYNGEE come from the germline V gene. The CDR3 nucleotides read TGTGCCAGCAGCGTATGGGCAGAACAAGAGACCCAGTACTTC. This sequence encodes CASSVWAEQETQYF.

The chain uses TRBV30 and TRBJ1-1; D is unclear. Germline V gene lookup returns CDR1 GTSNPN and CDR2 SVGIG (reference sequence). The CDR3 consists of 15 residues. The CDR3 sequence is CASRRLGGPNTEAFF. CDR3 nucleotide sequence: TGTGCTTCGAGGCGACTCGGAGGCCCTAACACTGAAGCTTTCTTT.

The chain recombines TRBV12-3 or TRBV12-4 with TRBJ2-1; a possible D gene is TRBD2 (5 bases). This CDR3 contains 13 residues. V shed 3 bases and J shed 5 bases, with 8 bases lying between them. This chain's CDR3 is CASSFQRNNEQFF. For the CDR3, the DNA is TGTGCCAGCAGTTTTCAGCGGAACAATGAGCAGTTCTTC.

This clonotype was observed once. This chain uses TRBV19 with TRBJ2-1; D unclear. The CDR3 length is 17 residues. The V gene's germline CDR1 is LNHDA and CDR2 SQIVND (reference sequence). Trimming took off 3 bases at V and 4 bases at J, with 19 bases between the two ends. The CDR3 reads CASSIMKDLLGYNEQFF. In DNA form, the CDR3 reads TGTGCCAGTAGTATTATGAAGGATCTGTTAGGGTACAATGAGCAGTTCTTC. Full variable domain (remainder filled in from reference TRBV19 and TRBJ2-1): DGGITQSPKYLFRKEGQNVTLSCEQNLNHDAMYWYRQDPGQGLRLIYYSQIVNDFQKGDIAEGYSVSREKKESFPLTVTSAQKNPTAFYLCASSIMKDLLGYNEQFFGPGTRLTVL.

DNA for the CDR3: TGTGCCAGCAGTGATGAGCGGGACACCGGGGAGCTGTTTTTT. This codes for CASSDERDTGELFF. The genes are TRBV27 and TRBJ2-2, with TRBD2 as a possible D gene (6 bases). Trimming removed 5 bases from V and 3 bases from J, with 10 bases in between. The CDR3 spans 14 residues. Per germline, CDR1 MNHEY and CDR2 SMNVEV (reference sequence).

The chain carries TRBV5-6 and TRBJ1-1; tentative D call: TRBD1 (5 bases). Germline V gene lookup returns CDR1 SGHDT and CDR2 YYEEEE. The CDR3 covers 14 residues. Trimming took off 4 bases at V and 0 bases at J, with 10 bases between the two ends. For the CDR3, the DNA is TGTGCCAGCAGCCACTCAGGGTTGAACACTGAAGCTTTCTTT. This codes for CASSHSGLNTEAFF.